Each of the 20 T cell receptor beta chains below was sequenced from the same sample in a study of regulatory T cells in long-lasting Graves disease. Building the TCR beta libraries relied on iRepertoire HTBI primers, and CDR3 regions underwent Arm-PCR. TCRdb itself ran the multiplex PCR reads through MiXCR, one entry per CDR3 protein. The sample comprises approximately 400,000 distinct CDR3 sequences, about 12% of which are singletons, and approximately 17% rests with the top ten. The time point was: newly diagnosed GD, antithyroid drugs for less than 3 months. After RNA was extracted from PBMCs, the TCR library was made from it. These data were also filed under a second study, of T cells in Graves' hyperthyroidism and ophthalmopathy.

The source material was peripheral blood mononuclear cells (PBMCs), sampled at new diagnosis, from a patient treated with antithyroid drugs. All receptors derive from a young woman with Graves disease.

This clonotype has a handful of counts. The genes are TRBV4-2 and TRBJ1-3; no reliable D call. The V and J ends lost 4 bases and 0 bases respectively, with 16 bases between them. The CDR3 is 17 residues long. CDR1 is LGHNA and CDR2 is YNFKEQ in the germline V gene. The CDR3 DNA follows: TGTGCCAGCAGCCGGGCAAGGGTAACGAGCTCTGGAAACACCATATATTTT. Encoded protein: CASSRARVTSSGNTIYF.

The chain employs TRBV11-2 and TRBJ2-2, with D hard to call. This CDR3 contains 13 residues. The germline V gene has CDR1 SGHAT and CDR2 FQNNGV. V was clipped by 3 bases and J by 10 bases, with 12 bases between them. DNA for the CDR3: TGTGCCAGCAGCTTGCCCGGCAAAGAGGAGCTGTTTTTT. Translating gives CASSLPGKEELFF. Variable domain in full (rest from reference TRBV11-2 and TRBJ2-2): EAGVAQSPRYKIIEKRQSVAFWCNPISGHATLYWYQQILGQGPKLLIQFQNNGVVDDSQLPKDRFSAERLKGVDSTLKIQPAKLEDSAVYLCASSLPGKEELFFGEGSRLTVL.

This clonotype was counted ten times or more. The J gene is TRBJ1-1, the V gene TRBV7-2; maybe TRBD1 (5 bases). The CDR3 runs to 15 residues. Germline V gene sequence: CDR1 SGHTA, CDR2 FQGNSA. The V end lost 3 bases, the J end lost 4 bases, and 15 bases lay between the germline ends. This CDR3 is CASSFLSREGTEAFF. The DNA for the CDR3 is TGTGCCAGCAGCTTTTTGTCCAGGGAAGGCACTGAAGCTTTCTTT.

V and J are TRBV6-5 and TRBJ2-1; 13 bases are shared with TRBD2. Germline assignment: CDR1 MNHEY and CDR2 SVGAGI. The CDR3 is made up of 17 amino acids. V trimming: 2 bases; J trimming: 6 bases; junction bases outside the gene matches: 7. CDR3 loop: CASSYHRTSGSANEQFF. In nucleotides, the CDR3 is TGTGCCAGCAGTTACCACCGGACTAGCGGGAGTGCCAATGAGCAGTTCTTC.

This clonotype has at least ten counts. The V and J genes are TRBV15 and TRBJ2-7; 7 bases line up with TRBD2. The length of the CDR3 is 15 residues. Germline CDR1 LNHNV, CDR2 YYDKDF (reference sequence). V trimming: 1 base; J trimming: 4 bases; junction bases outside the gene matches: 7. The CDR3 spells CATSRVASGLYEQYF. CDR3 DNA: TGTGCCACCAGCAGAGTCGCTAGCGGACTTTACGAGCAGTACTTC.

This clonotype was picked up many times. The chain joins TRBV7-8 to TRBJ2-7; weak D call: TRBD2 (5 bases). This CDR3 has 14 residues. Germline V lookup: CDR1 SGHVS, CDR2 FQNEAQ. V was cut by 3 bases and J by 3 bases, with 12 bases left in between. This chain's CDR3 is CASSLAPSNYEQYF. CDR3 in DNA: TGTGCCAGCAGCTTGGCACCTAGCAACTACGAGCAGTACTTC.

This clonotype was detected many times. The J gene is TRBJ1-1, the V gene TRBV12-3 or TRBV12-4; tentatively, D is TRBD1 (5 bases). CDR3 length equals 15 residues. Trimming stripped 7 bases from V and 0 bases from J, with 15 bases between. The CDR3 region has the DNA TGTGCCAGCATGGGAGCCGACAGCCTGAACACTGAAGCTTTCTTT. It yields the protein CASMGADSLNTEAFF.

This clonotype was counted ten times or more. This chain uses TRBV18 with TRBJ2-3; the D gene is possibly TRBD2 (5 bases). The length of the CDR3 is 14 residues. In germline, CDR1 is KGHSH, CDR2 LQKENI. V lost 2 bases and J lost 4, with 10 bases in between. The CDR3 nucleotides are TGTGCCAGCTCACCAGGGAGTGCGGCAGATACGCAGTATTTT. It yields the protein CASSPGSAADTQYF.

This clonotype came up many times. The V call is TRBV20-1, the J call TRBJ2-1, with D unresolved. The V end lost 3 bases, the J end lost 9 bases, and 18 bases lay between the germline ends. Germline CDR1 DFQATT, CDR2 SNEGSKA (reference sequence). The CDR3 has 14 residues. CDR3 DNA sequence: TGCAGTGCTAGCCTCCCCCCATATAGTAGTGAGCAGTTCTTC. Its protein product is CSASLPPYSSEQFF.

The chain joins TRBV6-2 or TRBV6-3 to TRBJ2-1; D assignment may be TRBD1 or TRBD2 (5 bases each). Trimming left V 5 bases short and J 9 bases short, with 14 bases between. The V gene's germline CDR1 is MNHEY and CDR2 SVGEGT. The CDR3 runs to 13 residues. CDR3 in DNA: TGTGCCAGCAGTATATCCGAGGGGACTGAGCAGTTCTTC. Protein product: CASSISEGTEQFF.

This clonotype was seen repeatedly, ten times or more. The CDR3 region has the DNA TGTGCCAGCAGTGAGACCGAGACTAACTATGGCTACACCTTC. Protein product: CASSETETNYGYTF. The gene calls are TRBV6-2 or TRBV6-3 and TRBJ1-2, with D unresolved. The ends were cut back, 5 bases at V and 0 bases at J, with 10 bases in the middle. The germline V gene has CDR1 MNHEY and CDR2 SVGEGT. The CDR3 spans 14 residues.

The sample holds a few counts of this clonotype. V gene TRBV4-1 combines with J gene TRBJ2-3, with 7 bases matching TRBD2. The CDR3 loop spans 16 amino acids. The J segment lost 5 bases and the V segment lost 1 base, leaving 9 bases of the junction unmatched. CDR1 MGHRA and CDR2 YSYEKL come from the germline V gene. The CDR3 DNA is TGCGCCAGCAGCCAAGGCACCTCTACGGGGGGAGATACGCAGTATTTT. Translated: CASSQGTSTGGDTQYF.

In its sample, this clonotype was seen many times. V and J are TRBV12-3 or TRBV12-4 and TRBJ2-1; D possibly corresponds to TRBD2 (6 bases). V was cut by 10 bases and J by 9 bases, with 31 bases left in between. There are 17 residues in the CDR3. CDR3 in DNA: TGTGCCACCAACTCCCCACGGAGGCGGGAAGCCTTCGGTGAGCAGTTCTTC. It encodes CATNSPRRREAFGEQFF.

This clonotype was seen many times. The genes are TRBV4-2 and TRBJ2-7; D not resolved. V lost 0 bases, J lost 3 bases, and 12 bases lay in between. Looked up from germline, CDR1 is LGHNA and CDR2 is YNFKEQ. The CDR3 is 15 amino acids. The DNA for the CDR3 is TGTGCCAGCAGCCAAGATAGGGTACAGTTCTACGAGCAGTACTTC. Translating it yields CASSQDRVQFYEQYF.

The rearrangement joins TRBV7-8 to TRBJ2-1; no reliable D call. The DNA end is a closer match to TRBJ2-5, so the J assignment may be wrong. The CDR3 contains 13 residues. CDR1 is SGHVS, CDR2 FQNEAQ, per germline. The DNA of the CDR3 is TGTGCCAGCAGCTTAGACAGCCGGCGGACCCAGTACTTC. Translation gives CASSLDSRRTQYF.

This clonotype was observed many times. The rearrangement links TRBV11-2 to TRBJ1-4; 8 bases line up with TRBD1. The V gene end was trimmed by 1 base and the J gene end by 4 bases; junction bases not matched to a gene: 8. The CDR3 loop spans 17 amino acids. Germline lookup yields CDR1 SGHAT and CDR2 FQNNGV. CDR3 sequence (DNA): TGTGCCAGCAGCTTAGTTGCAGGGGGCTGGTTTAATGAAAAACTGTTTTTT. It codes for CASSLVAGGWFNEKLFF.

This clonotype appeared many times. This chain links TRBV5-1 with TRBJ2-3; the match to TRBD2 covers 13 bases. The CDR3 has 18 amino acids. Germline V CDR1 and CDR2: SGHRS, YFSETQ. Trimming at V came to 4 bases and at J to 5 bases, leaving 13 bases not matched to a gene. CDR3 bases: TGCGCCAGCAGCCCCCCCGGACTAGCGGGGGCCGGAGGAGATACGCAGTATTTT. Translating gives CASSPPGLAGAGGDTQYF.

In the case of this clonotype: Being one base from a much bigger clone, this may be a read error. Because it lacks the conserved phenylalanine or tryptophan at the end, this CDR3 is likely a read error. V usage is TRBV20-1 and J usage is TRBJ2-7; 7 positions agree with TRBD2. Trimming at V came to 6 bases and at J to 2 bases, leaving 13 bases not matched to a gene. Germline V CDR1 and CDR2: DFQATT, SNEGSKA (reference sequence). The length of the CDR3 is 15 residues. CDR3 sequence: CSAQNRASGPYEQYS. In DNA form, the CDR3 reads TGCAGTGCCCAAAATCGGGCTAGCGGTCCCTACGAGCAGTACTCC.

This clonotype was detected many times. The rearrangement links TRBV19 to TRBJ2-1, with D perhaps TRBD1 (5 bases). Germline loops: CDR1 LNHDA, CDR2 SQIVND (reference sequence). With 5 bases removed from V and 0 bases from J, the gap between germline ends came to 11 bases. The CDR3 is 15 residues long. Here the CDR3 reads CASSRTTSSYNEQFF. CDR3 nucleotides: TGTGCCAGTAGTCGGACAACGAGCTCCTACAATGAGCAGTTCTTC. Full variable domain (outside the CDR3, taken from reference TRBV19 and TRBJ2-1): DGGITQSPKYLFRKEGQNVTLSCEQNLNHDAMYWYRQDPGQGLRLIYYSQIVNDFQKGDIAEGYSVSREKKESFPLTVTSAQKNPTAFYLCASSRTTSSYNEQFFGPGTRLTVL.

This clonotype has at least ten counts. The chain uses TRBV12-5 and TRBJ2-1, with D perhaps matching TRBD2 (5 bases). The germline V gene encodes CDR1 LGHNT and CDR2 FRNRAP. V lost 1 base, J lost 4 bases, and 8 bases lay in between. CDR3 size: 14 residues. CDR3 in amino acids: CASGLESGYNEQFF. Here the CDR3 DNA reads TGTGCTAGTGGTTTGGAATCGGGGTACAATGAGCAGTTCTTC. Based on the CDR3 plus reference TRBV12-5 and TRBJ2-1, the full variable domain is DARVTQTPRHKVTEMGQEVTMRCQPILGHNTVFWYRQTMMQGLELLAYFRNRAPLDDSGMPKDRFSAEMPDATLATLKIQPSEPRDSAVYFCASGLESGYNEQFFGPGTRLTVL.